This entry lists 16 T cell receptor beta chains sequenced from one sample in a study of cytomegalovirus exposure and HLA in healthy donors. Sequenced by immunoSEQ multiplex PCR; TCRdb stores in-frame clones only, minus some. The table has about 220,000 clones, about 86% seen once; the top ten hold less than 3%. Material for sequencing was PBMCs. The receptors here all came from a man between 18 and 29 years old in good health and CMV-seronegative.

The genes are TRBV28 and TRBJ1-5; unclear D gene. CDR1 and CDR2 (germline): MDHEN, SYDVKM. The CDR3 runs 13 residues. Deletions cut 5 bases from V and 4 bases from J, with 9 bases between. CDR3 sequence reads: CASSRLTNQPQHF. CDR3 bases: TGTGCCAGCAGTCGACTGACTAATCAGCCCCAGCATTTT.

The genes are TRBV7-2 and TRBJ1-1, with 8 bases identical to TRBD1. The CDR3 sequence is 13 residues long. With 1 base clipped from V and 9 bases from J, the junction kept 4 bases outside the gene matches. Germline V gene lookup returns CDR1 SGHTA and CDR2 FQGNSA. CDR3 coding DNA: TGTGCCAGCAGCTTAGATGGGACAGGAAAAGCTTTCTTT. It translates to CASSLDGTGKAFF.

The chain carries TRBV5-4 and TRBJ1-1; 7 bases align to TRBD1. V lost 4 bases to trimming and J lost 5 bases; unmatched junction nucleotides: 8. CDR3 length: 14 amino acids. Germline V gene lookup returns CDR1 SGHNT and CDR2 YYREEE (reference sequence). CDR3 in DNA: TGTGCCAGCAGCAGAACAGGGGTGGATACTGAAGCTTTCTTT. This encodes CASSRTGVDTEAFF.

This chain connects TRBV9 to TRBJ1-1; D ambiguous. Trimming stripped 0 bases from V and 8 bases from J, with 11 bases between. This CDR3 spans 13 amino acids. The V gene's germline CDR1 is SGDLS and CDR2 YYNGEE. CDR3 sequence (DNA): TGTGCCAGCAGCGTAGAAGTCAGGTCCGAAGCTTTCTTT. This codes for CASSVEVRSEAFF. The complete variable domain, with remaining parts taken from reference TRBV9 and TRBJ1-1, reads DSGVTQTPKHLITATGQRVTLRCSPRSGDLSVYWYQQSLDQGLQFLIQYYNGEERAKGNILERFSAQQFPDLHSELNLSSLELGDSALYFCASSVEVRSEAFFGQGTRLTVV.

The chain combines TRBV5-4 with TRBJ2-1; 8 bases are shared with TRBD1. CDR1 SGHNT and CDR2 YYREEE come from the germline V gene (reference sequence). Losses at the gene ends were 0 bases for V and 4 bases for J; bases not matched to a gene: 3. The CDR3 covers 15 residues. The CDR3 DNA follows: TGTGCCAGCAGCTTGGCAGGGGGCGGGTACAATGAGCAGTTCTTC. This gives the protein CASSLAGGGYNEQFF.

This sequence joins TRBV6-1 and TRBJ1-1, with unresolved D. CDR3 length equals 13 residues. The germline V gene has CDR1 MNHNS and CDR2 SASEGT. V was trimmed by 7 bases and J by 0 bases, leaving 9 bases between them. CDR3 amino acids: CASKESVNTEAFF. CDR3 DNA: TGTGCCAGCAAAGAATCGGTGAACACTGAAGCTTTCTTT.

This clone was observed at least ten times. The chain couples TRBV4-1 to TRBJ2-7; the D is unclear. V lost 0 bases and J lost 5, with 11 bases in between. Germline-derived CDR1 and CDR2 are MGHRA and YSYEKL. CDR3 length: 14 residues. CDR3 in DNA: TGCGCCAGCAGCCAAGATGAGGAAGGCCACGAGCAGTACTTC. It is translated as CASSQDEEGHEQYF.

The chain links TRBV5-1 to TRBJ1-1; 12 nucleotides align to TRBD1. CDR1 is SGHRS, CDR2 YFSETQ, per germline. This CDR3 has 15 residues. Trimming removed 3 bases from V and 7 bases from J; junction bases left unmatched: 7. CDR3 in amino acids: CASSSGQGAIGEAFF. CDR3 sequence (DNA): TGCGCCAGCAGCTCGGGACAGGGGGCTATTGGTGAAGCTTTCTTT.

The chain has TRBV10-2 and TRBJ2-5, with D maybe TRBD2 (5 bases). The CDR3 runs 14 residues. The ends were cut back, 6 bases at V and 1 base at J, with 12 bases in the middle. Germline CDR1 WSHSY, CDR2 SAAADI. CDR3 DNA sequence: TGCGCCAGCAGCCTCGGACTCATCCAAGAGACCCAGTACTTC. This encodes CASSLGLIQETQYF.

The chain joins TRBV20-1 to TRBJ1-2, with D perhaps matching TRBD1 (6 bases). The CDR3 is 11 amino acids. Looked up from germline, CDR1 is DFQATT and CDR2 is SNEGSKA (reference sequence). With 4 bases removed from V and 3 bases from J, the gap between germline ends came to 6 bases. The CDR3 loop is CSATGDYGYTF. In DNA form, the CDR3 reads TGCAGTGCTACAGGGGACTATGGCTACACCTTC.

The chain has TRBV27 and TRBJ1-2; 7 bases are shared with TRBD1. This CDR3 is 18 amino acids long. The V gene's germline CDR1 is MNHEY and CDR2 SMNVEV (reference sequence). J gave up 0 bases and V 3 bases, and 13 bases lay outside the gene matches. The CDR3 sequence is CASSFQQDTGDTNYGYTF. In DNA form, the CDR3 reads TGTGCCAGCAGTTTCCAGCAAGATACAGGGGACACTAACTATGGCTACACCTTC.

This chain uses TRBV5-1 with TRBJ1-1; no clear D. Germline CDR1 SGHRS, CDR2 YFSETQ. With 4 bases removed from V and 4 bases from J, the gap between germline ends came to 8 bases. The CDR3 is 12 amino acids. The CDR3 region is CASSEEGTEAFF. The CDR3 DNA reads as TGCGCCAGCAGCGAGGAGGGCACTGAAGCTTTCTTT.

This chain links TRBV4-1 with TRBJ2-5, with 9 nucleotides matching TRBD2. The ends lost 1 base at V and 1 base at J; junction bases unmatched: 4. The CDR3 has 16 amino acids. CDR1 and CDR2 from the germline V gene are MGHRA and YSYEKL. CDR3 loop: CASSQAATSGQETQYF. CDR3 DNA sequence: TGCGCCAGCAGCCAAGCGGCGACTAGCGGCCAAGAGACCCAGTACTTC.

The chain combines TRBV6-6 with TRBJ1-2; D gene uncertain. There are 15 residues in the CDR3. Germline V gene data show CDR1 as MNHNY and CDR2 as SVGAGI (reference sequence). The V and J ends lost 0 bases and 1 base respectively, with 9 bases between them. In DNA form, the CDR3 reads TGTGCCAGCAGTTACTCTGAGGGAGGTAACTATGGCTACACCTTC. Its protein is CASSYSEGGNYGYTF.

The CDR3 loop reads CSVHFRLSGYNEQFF. The DNA for the CDR3 is TGCAGCGTACACTTCCGATTGAGCGGTTACAATGAGCAGTTCTTC. The chain recombines TRBV29-1 with TRBJ2-1; D perhaps matches TRBD2 (5 bases). Germline CDR1 is SQVTM and CDR2 is ANQGSEA. V was shortened by 6 bases and J by 4 bases, with 19 bases between the two germline ends. The CDR3 runs 15 residues.

The chain combines TRBV5-1 with TRBJ1-6; TRBD1 agrees at 9 bases. With V trimmed by 4 bases and J by 5 bases, 4 bases remained unmatched. The length of the CDR3 is 15 residues. The V gene's germline CDR1 is SGHRS and CDR2 YFSETQ. Here the CDR3 reads CASSPGTGHNSPLHF. CDR3 bases: TGCGCCAGCAGCCCCGGGACAGGGCATAATTCACCCCTCCACTTT.